Listed here are 26 T cell receptor beta chains from one sample, sequenced in a study of T cells in Graves' hyperthyroidism and ophthalmopathy. It was RNA transcripts that yielded the amplified TCR beta CDR3 regions. HTBI primers were the set used in a first-round RT-PCR of the TCR CDR3. Using its own MiXCR run on the multiplex PCR reads, TCRdb lists one record per CDR3 protein. The sample has about 720,000 distinct CDR3 sequences; around 20% are singletons. Material: blood. These receptors were taken from a woman between 50 and 59 years old with Graves' hyperthyroidism that later progressed to Graves' ophthalmopathy.

V usage is TRBV3-1 and J usage is TRBJ2-7; 8 positions match TRBD1. CDR1 LGHDT and CDR2 YNNKEL come from the germline V gene (reference sequence). The CDR3 loop spans 15 amino acids. V shed 4 bases, J shed 3 bases, and the junction held 8 bases outside the gene matches. CDR3 coding DNA: TGTGCCAGCAGCCTAAGGGACAGGAACAACTACGAGCAGTACTTC. This encodes CASSLRDRNNYEQYF.

This clonotype was seen at least ten times. The rearrangement links TRBV20-1 to TRBJ1-2; 7 bases align to TRBD1. With 3 bases clipped from V and 6 bases from J, the junction kept 10 bases outside the gene matches. Germline V gene sequence: CDR1 DFQATT, CDR2 SNEGSKA (reference sequence). The CDR3 runs to 14 residues. The CDR3 DNA reads as TGCAGTGCTAGTGGGCAGGGGGTCTCGAATGGCTACACCTTC. Translating it yields CSASGQGVSNGYTF.

In this sample, this clonotype turned up many times. The rearrangement joins TRBV11-3 to TRBJ2-1; D is possibly TRBD1 (6 bases). The germline V and J ends were trimmed by 3 bases and 2 bases, with 8 bases remaining between them. The CDR3 runs 14 residues. CDR1 SGHNT and CDR2 YENEEA come from the germline V gene. The CDR3 loop reads CASSLGATYNEQFF. The CDR3 DNA reads as TGTGCCAGCAGCTTGGGGGCTACCTACAATGAGCAGTTCTTC.

This clonotype was seen repeatedly, ten times or more. The gene calls are TRBV12-3 or TRBV12-4 and TRBJ1-2; TRBD1 matches 8 bases. This CDR3 is built from 21 residues. V was pared by 6 bases and J by 1 base, with 25 bases of the junction left unmatched. DNA of the CDR3: TGTGCCAGCAGAATCCCGAAGGATGGGGGAAGACAGGGGCGTTATAACTATGGCTACACCTTC. Amino acid sequence: CASRIPKDGGRQGRYNYGYTF.

This clonotype has only a few counts. The chain couples TRBV9 to TRBJ1-2; possible D gene TRBD1, 5 bases. Germline V gene data show CDR1 as SGDLS and CDR2 as YYNGEE. Trimming took 7 bases from V and 4 from J, leaving 20 bases between them. This CDR3 spans 15 amino acids. DNA for the CDR3: TGTGCCAGCGAGAGTTGGGGACCGGAGGGCTATGGCTACACCTTC. Protein product: CASESWGPEGYGYTF.

This clonotype was recorded at least ten times. The V and J genes are TRBV12-3 or TRBV12-4 and TRBJ1-6; tentative D call: TRBD1 (6 bases). The CDR3 has 15 residues. V was pared by 5 bases and J by 0 bases, with 8 bases between. This CDR3 is CASSTGSSYNSPLHF. As DNA, the CDR3 is TGTGCCAGCAGTACAGGGAGCTCCTATAATTCACCCCTCCACTTT.

The sample holds a few counts of this clonotype. The chain joins TRBV9 to TRBJ2-2; 16 nucleotides agree with TRBD2. Germline V CDR1 and CDR2: SGDLS, YYNGEE. The V and J ends lost 5 bases and 5 bases, in that order; junction bases with no gene match: 3. CDR3 length: 16 residues. The DNA for the CDR3 is TGTGCCAGCAGGGGACTAGCGGGGGGGCGAACCGGGGAGCTGTTTTTT. It codes for CASRGLAGGRTGELFF.

Many counts were recorded for this clonotype. CDR3 residues: CASTLRAVGSYEQYF. The CDR3 coding sequence is TGTGCCAGCACCCTTAGGGCTGTGGGCTCCTACGAGCAGTACTTC. The rearrangement links TRBV7-8 to TRBJ2-7; D is uncertain. Trimming shortened V by 7 bases and J by 0 bases, and 16 bases separated the two germline ends. Germline CDR1 and CDR2: SGHVS and FQNEAQ. This CDR3 contains 15 residues.

The chain has TRBV15 and TRBJ2-1; a possible D gene is TRBD1 (5 bases). CDR3 length equals 15 residues. The V gene lost 1 base and the J gene lost 7 bases, with 14 bases spanning the gap. Looked up from germline, CDR1 is LNHNV and CDR2 is YYDKDF (reference sequence). CDR3 nucleotides: TGTGCCACCAGCAGAGGGGTGACAGTCGCGAATGAGCAGTTCTTC. Residues: CATSRGVTVANEQFF.

The chain employs TRBV2 and TRBJ1-2; no firm D call. V was cut by 6 bases and J by 1 base, with 18 bases left in between. CDR1 and CDR2 (germline): SNHLY, FYNNEI. The CDR3 spans 16 residues. The CDR3 spells CASSKTPPGGNYGYTF. The CDR3 region has the DNA TGTGCCAGCAGCAAAACCCCCCCGGGCGGTAACTATGGCTACACCTTC.

The chain couples TRBV5-5 to TRBJ1-6, with a tentative D call TRBD1 (5 bases). The germline gives CDR1 SGHKS, CDR2 YYEKEE (reference sequence). The CDR3 covers 12 residues. Trimming stripped 4 bases from V and 12 bases from J, with 11 bases between. The CDR3 DNA follows: TGTGCCAGCAGCCCTACAACAGGACCCCTCCACTTT. Residues: CASSPTTGPLHF.

The chain has TRBV27 and TRBJ1-2; maybe TRBD1 (5 bases). Germline V gives CDR1 MNHEY, CDR2 SMNVEV (reference sequence). The germline V and J ends were trimmed by 3 bases and 2 bases, with 7 bases remaining between them. The CDR3 is 13 amino acids. The CDR3 sequence: CASSFEGNYGYTF. The CDR3, as DNA: TGTGCCAGCAGTTTTGAGGGGAACTATGGCTACACCTTC.

The gene calls are TRBV6-1 and TRBJ1-3, with D possibly being TRBD1 (5 bases). In germline, CDR1 is MNHNS, CDR2 SASEGT. CDR3 length equals 16 residues. With 3 bases removed from V and 0 bases from J, the gap between germline ends came to 12 bases. CDR3 nucleotides: TGTGCCAGCAGTGACTGGGGCGCCCGCTCTGGAAACACCATATATTTT. Residues: CASSDWGARSGNTIYF.

This clonotype was counted many times. The genes are TRBV2 and TRBJ1-1, with TRBD1 matching over 7 bases. V lost 8 bases and J lost 0; bases outside the gene matches: 9. This CDR3 is 15 amino acids long. CDR1 and CDR2 from the germline V gene are SNHLY and FYNNEI. The DNA of the CDR3 is TGTGCCAGCCATCGGGGACAGATAATGAACACTGAAGCTTTCTTT. It encodes CASHRGQIMNTEAFF.

This clonotype has ten or more counts. The chain uses TRBV9 and TRBJ1-2; D gene uncertain. CDR3 length equals 13 residues. Germline V CDR1 and CDR2: SGDLS, YYNGEE. Deletions cut 0 bases from V and 6 bases from J, with 9 bases between. The CDR3 reads CASSVALGNGYTF. CDR3 nucleotide sequence: TGTGCCAGCAGCGTAGCCCTCGGGAATGGCTACACCTTC.

The V gene is TRBV12-3 or TRBV12-4, the J gene TRBJ2-1; D is unclear. The CDR3 spans 16 residues. V was shortened by 6 bases and J by 0 bases, with 15 bases between the two germline ends. Here the CDR3 DNA reads TGTGCCAGCAGGCATACCCGCCCGAGCTCCTACAATGAGCAGTTCTTC. Protein: CASRHTRPSSYNEQFF.

This clonotype was observed a handful of times. The J gene is TRBJ2-3, the V gene TRBV9, with D unresolved. The CDR3 length is 16 residues. V lost 0 bases to trimming and J lost 0 bases, with 11 bases between them. CDR1 SGDLS and CDR2 YYNGEE come from the germline V gene. CDR3 bases: TGTGCCAGCAGCGTAGCCCCTCAGATTAGCACAGATACGCAGTATTTT. Protein product: CASSVAPQISTDTQYF.

This clonotype appeared a few times. This chain links TRBV7-9 with TRBJ1-3; D gene ambiguous. The V gene's germline CDR1 is SEHNR and CDR2 FQNEAQ (reference sequence). V shed 1 base and J shed 0 bases, with 7 bases lying between them. The CDR3 loop spans 15 amino acids. CDR3: CASSLESISGNTIYF. CDR3 nucleotides: TGTGCCAGCAGCTTAGAATCAATCTCTGGAAACACCATATATTTT. Full variable domain (missing parts from reference TRBV7-9 and TRBJ1-3): DTGVSQNPRHKITKRGQNVTFRCDPISEHNRLYWYRQTLGQGPEFLTYFQNEAQLEKSRLLSDRFSAERPKGSFSTLEIQRTEQGDSAMYLCASSLESISGNTIYFGEGSWLTVV.

At least ten counts were recorded for this clonotype. The chain is built from TRBV5-1 and TRBJ2-1; D is unresolved. V lost 4 bases, J lost 9 bases, and 8 bases lay in between. Germline-derived CDR1 and CDR2 are SGHRS and YFSETQ. There are 11 residues in the CDR3. DNA for the CDR3: TGCGCCAGCAGCGGTGAAATTGAGCAGTTCTTC. Protein product: CASSGEIEQFF.

J is TRBJ1-5 and V is TRBV20-1; D call uncertain. Germline loops: CDR1 DFQATT, CDR2 SNEGSKA (reference sequence). This CDR3 comprises 14 residues. V lost 5 bases, J lost 0 bases, and 11 bases lay in between. The CDR3 here is CSARIPGSNQPQHF. The CDR3 DNA reads as TGCAGTGCTCGGATTCCAGGTAGCAATCAGCCCCAGCATTTT.

The table lists this clonotype with a few counts. The rearrangement joins TRBV13 to TRBJ2-3, with 15 bases lining up with TRBD2. The germline V gene encodes CDR1 PRHDT and CDR2 FYEKMQ (reference sequence). The V and J ends lost 0 bases and 2 bases, in that order; junction bases with no gene match: 3. This CDR3 contains 18 residues. CDR3 in DNA: TGTGCCAGCAGCTTAGGCCGGACTAGCGGGGGGGCCACAGATACGCAGTATTTT. Translation gives CASSLGRTSGGATDTQYF.

A note on this clonotype: It may be a read error: a sequence one base away is much more abundant. V gene TRBV2 combines with J gene TRBJ2-2, with a possible D match to TRBD2 (6 bases). Per germline, CDR1 SNHLY and CDR2 FYNNEI. The CDR3 contains 14 residues. The V and J ends lost 8 bases and 7 bases respectively, with 17 bases between them. The CDR3 DNA is TGTGCCAGCGAGGGCAGGGAGGCCATCGGGGAGCTGTTTTTT. Protein product: CASEGREAIGELFF.

For the CDR3, the DNA is TGTGCCACCAGCCCCCGGACTAGCGGGGAGACCCAGTACTTC. It specifies CATSPRTSGETQYF. This sequence joins TRBV15 and TRBJ2-5, with 11 bases aligning to TRBD2. V dropped 5 bases and J dropped 5; count of bases not matched to a gene: 4. From germline, CDR1 is LNHNV and CDR2 YYDKDF (reference sequence). The CDR3 runs to 14 residues. Complete variable domain (other parts from reference TRBV15 and TRBJ2-5): DAMVIQNPRYQVTQFGKPVTLSCSQTLNHNVMYWYQQKSSQAPKLLFHYYDKDFNNEADTPDNFQSRRPNTSFCFLDIRSPGLGDTAMYLCATSPRTSGETQYFGPGTRLLVL.

This clonotype was counted many times. The rearrangement joins TRBV2 to TRBJ2-3; 9 bases agree with TRBD2. The V and J ends lost 7 bases and 6 bases, in that order; junction bases with no gene match: 8. CDR3 length equals 14 residues. CDR1 is SNHLY, CDR2 FYNNEI, per germline. Here the CDR3 reads CASIRILAGDTQYF. CDR3 DNA sequence: TGTGCCAGCATTCGCATCCTAGCGGGGGATACGCAGTATTTT. The full variable domain, in which reference TRBV2 and TRBJ2-3 provide the parts outside the CDR3, is EPEVTQTPSHQVTQMGQEVILRCVPISNHLYFYWYRQILGQKVEFLVSFYNNEISEKSEIFDDQFSVERPDGSNFTLKIRSTKLEDSAMYFCASIRILAGDTQYFGPGTRLTVL.

This clonotype was seen only a few times. J is TRBJ1-4 and V is TRBV12-3 or TRBV12-4, with D possibly TRBD1 on 5 matching bases. The V gene lost 1 base and the J gene lost 6 bases, with 12 bases spanning the gap. The CDR3 contains 15 residues. CDR3 nucleotides: TGTGCCAGCAGTTTAGTGTGGGGCCCCCATGAAAAACTGTTTTTT. This codes for CASSLVWGPHEKLFF.

This clonotype was detected only a few times. The chain joins TRBV20-1 to TRBJ2-5; 10 bases fit TRBD1. Looked up from germline, CDR1 is DFQATT and CDR2 is SNEGSKA (reference sequence). J lost 3 bases, V lost 7 bases, and 11 bases had no gene match. The CDR3 is 15 residues long. CDR3 loop: CSGTGTGVREETQYF. Here the CDR3 DNA reads TGCAGTGGTACCGGGACAGGGGTTCGAGAAGAGACCCAGTACTTC.